This T cell receptor (beta chain) emerged from a study of blood T cells in healthy people across ages. General study findings and limits: Per million T cells, TCR beta diversity dropped about linearly as age rose. Correlation between TCR beta diversity and naive T cell percentage was strong.

A sample-barcoded 5' primer and a J-beta primer mix were used in a second PCR of roughly 6 to 11 cycles. MiXCR, run by TCRdb on the 5' RACE reads, gives a single entry per CDR3 protein. In the table there are hundreds of thousands of distinct CDR3 sequences, 45% to 60% of which are singletons. This clonotype was found once. Its antigen is currently unknown. From germline, CDR1 is MDHEN and CDR2 SYDVKM. V lost 6 bases to trimming and J lost 4 bases, with 12 bases between them. CDR3 length: 13 residues. Donor samples were obtained from healthy Caucasian individuals from Russia, aged about 6 to 95. Investigators took 8 to 10 milliliters of peripheral blood from every donor.

This TCR was recovered from a man in his fifties or sixties in good health. The material sequenced was blood. This chain joins TRBV28 and TRBJ2-5; TRBD2 is a possible D gene (6 bases). CDR3: CASSERVPETQYF. CDR3 DNA sequence: TGTGCCAGCAGCGAGCGGGTACCAGAGACCCAGTACTTC.